The 9 T cell receptor beta chains reported below all come from one sample, sequenced in a study of shared clonotypes between healthy human individuals. TCRdb's table, derived via immunoSEQ multiplex PCR, lists solely in-frame clones and lacks some. The sample shows 700,000 or so clones, roughly 78% of them seen only once. Sequenced: memory CD4+ T cells sorted from blood. Sample subset: CD45RA-negative fraction. The receptors here all came from a woman in her 30s in good health.

This clone was counted between two and nine times. V is TRBV10-1 and J is TRBJ2-1; 8 nucleotides line up with TRBD1. Germline-derived CDR1 and CDR2 are WNHNN and SYGVQD (reference sequence). The trim removed 2 bases at V and 9 bases at J, leaving 9 bases unmatched. This CDR3 contains 15 residues. CDR3 sequence reads: CASSEPGTGQGEQFF. The CDR3 DNA is TGCGCCAGCAGTGAGCCAGGGACAGGCCAGGGTGAGCAGTTCTTC.

This chain uses TRBV7-6 with TRBJ2-7; 10 nucleotides agree with TRBD1. J was trimmed by 5 bases and V by 4 bases; bases with no gene match: 8. The length of the CDR3 is 15 residues. Germline V gene data show CDR1 as SGHVS and CDR2 as FNYEAQ. The CDR3 sequence: CASSYGGQGGHEQYF. In nucleotides, the CDR3 is TGTGCCAGCAGCTACGGAGGACAGGGGGGCCACGAGCAGTACTTC.

The rearrangement uses TRBV2 and TRBJ2-5; D is perhaps TRBD2 (6 bases). This CDR3 contains 12 residues. Looked up from germline, CDR1 is SNHLY and CDR2 is FYNNEI. The V end was cut by 6 bases, the J end by 5 bases, with 10 bases between. In nucleotides, the CDR3 is TGTGCCAGCAGGACGGAGGGGGAGACCCAGTACTTC. Translating it yields CASRTEGETQYF.

This clone was recorded once. The rearrangement joins TRBV25-1 to TRBJ2-1, with TRBD1 as a possible D gene (6 bases). From germline, CDR1 is MGHDK and CDR2 SYGVNS. The CDR3 is 15 residues long. With 5 bases removed from V and 8 bases from J, the gap between germline ends came to 19 bases. The CDR3 loop is CASSTPGKQGYEQFF. CDR3 nucleotide sequence: TGTGCCAGCAGTACCCCCGGCAAACAGGGCTATGAGCAGTTCTTC.

The V and J genes are TRBV7-9 and TRBJ2-3, with 12 bases that match TRBD2. CDR1 and CDR2 from the germline V gene are SEHNR and FQNEAQ (reference sequence). CDR3 length: 16 residues. V gave up 1 base and J gave up 4 bases; unmatched junction bases: 3. CDR3 residues: CASSLVLAGGADTQYF. The CDR3 region has the DNA TGTGCCAGCAGCTTAGTACTAGCGGGAGGAGCAGATACGCAGTATTTT.

Comments on this clone: Other DNA sequences in the same sample also yield this CDR3. This chain connects TRBV5-1 to TRBJ2-1; D ambiguous. Per germline, CDR1 SGHRS and CDR2 YFSETQ. The CDR3 is 15 residues long. Trimming stripped 1 base from V and 0 bases from J, with 8 bases between. CDR3 residues: CASSLTSGSYNEQFF. The CDR3 DNA follows: TGCGCCAGCAGCTTGACTTCCGGCTCCTACAATGAGCAGTTCTTC.

The rearrangement links TRBV5-1 to TRBJ2-7, with unresolved D. The CDR3 extends over 15 amino acids. V was clipped by 4 bases and J by 6 bases, with 20 bases between them. In germline, CDR1 is SGHRS, CDR2 YFSETQ. This CDR3 reads CASSPDPSRWGEQYF. The CDR3 coding sequence is TGCGCCAGCAGCCCGGATCCCAGTCGCTGGGGCGAGCAGTACTTC.

The rearrangement links TRBV19 to TRBJ2-3; TRBD2 is a possible D gene (6 bases). V was pared by 5 bases and J by 3 bases, with 15 bases between. The germline V gene has CDR1 LNHDA and CDR2 SQIVND (reference sequence). This CDR3 has 15 residues. The CDR3 loop reads CASSLGGTRTDTQYF. CDR3 sequence (DNA): TGTGCCAGTAGTCTGGGCGGGACTCGAACAGATACGCAGTATTTT. The variable domain in full, completed from reference TRBV19 and TRBJ2-3, reads DGGITQSPKYLFRKEGQNVTLSCEQNLNHDAMYWYRQDPGQGLRLIYYSQIVNDFQKGDIAEGYSVSREKKESFPLTVTSAQKNPTAFYLCASSLGGTRTDTQYFGPGTRLTVL.

The chain recombines TRBV18 with TRBJ1-2; 10 nucleotides agree with TRBD1. V shed 3 bases, J shed 4 bases, and the junction held 8 bases outside the gene matches. Germline CDR1 KGHSH, CDR2 LQKENI. The length of the CDR3 is 16 residues. As DNA, the CDR3 is TGTGCCAGCTCACCGGGCCGGACAGGGGGTGGCTATGGCTACACCTTC. This sequence encodes CASSPGRTGGGYGYTF.